This TCR beta chain was recorded in a study of blood T cells in healthy people across ages. PBMCs, at least 6 million per sample, were isolated. Germline-derived CDR1 and CDR2 are MDHEN and SYDVKM. The V end lost 6 bases, the J end lost 4 bases, and 12 bases lay between the germline ends. The CDR3 totals 13 residues. This clonotype was seen ten or more times. The use of a sample-barcoded 5' primer and a J-beta primer mix characterized a second PCR of about 7 to 12 cycles. Any given sample supplied a minimum of 2.5 million CDR3-containing paired-end reads. TCRdb reanalysed the 5' RACE reads using MiXCR and keeps one entry per CDR3 protein. The sample contains hundreds of thousands of distinct CDR3 sequences, around 50% of which appear only once.

This clonotype was sampled from an elderly man in good health. Sequences were obtained from blood. V usage is TRBV28 and J usage is TRBJ1-2; D is uncertain. CDR3 loop: CASSPSRSYGYTF. The CDR3 DNA sequence: TGTGCCAGCAGCCCCTCCAGGAGCTATGGCTACACCTTC.